The sequence of this T cell receptor (beta chain) was determined in a study of control samples from healthy donors and cancer patients. This clone has a single count. Produced via immunoSEQ multiplex PCR; TCRdb's table is partial and in-frame only. The sample has 71,000 or so clones, roughly 91% seen once. Trimming cost V 5 bases and J 6 bases, with 17 bases left between them. Per the germline V gene, CDR1 is MNHEY and CDR2 is SVGAGI. The CDR3 totals 15 residues. The chain uses TRBV6-5 and TRBJ2-4; no reliable D call. Sequencing used PBMCs. The receptor was derived from a man in his sixties with lung cancer. CDR3 residues: CASSPIGVIVNIQYF. Written as DNA, the CDR3 is TGTGCCAGCAGTCCCATCGGAGTCATTGTAAACATTCAGTACTTC.